These 6 T cell receptor beta chains originate from one sample sequenced in a study of T cells in Graves' hyperthyroidism and ophthalmopathy. From RNA transcripts, TCR beta CDR3 regions were amplified. The HTBI set primed first-round TCR CDR3 RT-PCR. TCRdb re-derived calls from the multiplex PCR reads in MiXCR, one entry per CDR3 protein. The data contain around 690,000 distinct CDR3 sequences, 15% to 20% of them singletons. Sequencing was done on a sample of blood. Receptor source: a man aged 45-60 years with Graves' hyperthyroidism.

This clonotype has ten or more counts. The chain employs TRBV9 and TRBJ1-4; D gene unclear. Trimming pared 0 bases from V and 7 bases from J, leaving 10 bases between. CDR3 length: 14 residues. Germline V gene data show CDR1 as SGDLS and CDR2 as YYNGEE. The CDR3 DNA follows: TGTGCCAGCAGCGTAGATCTTCTAGGTGAAAAACTGTTTTTT. This encodes CASSVDLLGEKLFF.

This clonotype was observed at least ten times. The chain carries TRBV2 and TRBJ1-2; D gene ambiguous. Germline CDR1 is SNHLY and CDR2 is FYNNEI. The V end lost 3 bases, the J end lost 4 bases, and 12 bases lay between the germline ends. This CDR3 has 14 amino acids. The CDR3 spells CASSERAESYGYTF. The DNA for the CDR3 is TGTGCCAGCAGTGAGAGGGCGGAGAGCTATGGCTACACCTTC.

The rearrangement joins TRBV19 to TRBJ2-1; no reliable D call. CDR1 is LNHDA, CDR2 SQIVND, per germline (reference sequence). V was clipped by 1 base and J by 7 bases, with 5 bases between them. The CDR3 is 12 residues long. CDR3 loop: CASSIGVNEQFF. The DNA for the CDR3 is TGTGCCAGTAGTATAGGGGTAAATGAGCAGTTCTTC.

Points on this clonotype: This may arise from a read error, as a much more abundant clone is one base away. This chain uses TRBV7-3 with TRBJ2-1; unclear D gene. Between the trimmed V and J ends, which lost 3 bases and 0 bases, there was a span of 6 bases. Germline lookup yields CDR1 SGHTA and CDR2 FQGTGA. The CDR3 loop spans 14 amino acids. The CDR3: CASSFSYSYNEQFF. CDR3 DNA: TGTGCCAGCAGCTTTAGCTACTCCTACAATGAGCAGTTCTTC.

This clonotype occurred many times. The CDR3 region is CASSSTSGRFTGELFF. The CDR3 nucleotides are TGTGCCAGCAGTTCGACTAGCGGGAGGTTCACCGGGGAGCTGTTTTTT. The V gene is TRBV27, the J gene TRBJ2-2; 13 bases are a match to TRBD2. Germline lookup yields CDR1 MNHEY and CDR2 SMNVEV (reference sequence). The CDR3 covers 16 residues. The junction had 3 bases not matched to a gene; V was cut back by 4 bases and J by 4 bases.

Ten or more counts support this clonotype. This rearrangement joins TRBV12-3 or TRBV12-4 to TRBJ2-4, with TRBD1 matching 7 bases. V trimming: 7 bases; J trimming: 8 bases; junction bases outside the gene matches: 8. The CDR3 spans 13 residues. Written as DNA, the CDR3 is TGTGCCAGCACCCAAGAGACAGGGTACATTCAGTACTTC. Amino acid sequence: CASTQETGYIQYF.